This section outlines one TCR beta chain sequence together with its context. The germline gives CDR1 DFQATT, CDR2 SNEGSKA (reference sequence). V was clipped by 6 bases and J by 3 bases, with 3 bases between them. CDR3 length: 10 residues. The data were taken from a study of blood T cell repertoires in COVID-19. Only in-frame clones appear in the TCRdb table, and some are missing; sequencing was by immunoSEQ multiplex PCR. In the table there are under 85,000 clones, around 88% of which are singletons. The receptor was isolated from a man aged 65 to 79 with active or convalescent COVID-19. Specimen: peripheral blood. V and J are TRBV20-1 and TRBJ2-4; D remains unclear. CDR3 residues: CSAIKNIQYF. DNA of the CDR3: TGCAGTGCCATCAAAAACATTCAGTACTTC.